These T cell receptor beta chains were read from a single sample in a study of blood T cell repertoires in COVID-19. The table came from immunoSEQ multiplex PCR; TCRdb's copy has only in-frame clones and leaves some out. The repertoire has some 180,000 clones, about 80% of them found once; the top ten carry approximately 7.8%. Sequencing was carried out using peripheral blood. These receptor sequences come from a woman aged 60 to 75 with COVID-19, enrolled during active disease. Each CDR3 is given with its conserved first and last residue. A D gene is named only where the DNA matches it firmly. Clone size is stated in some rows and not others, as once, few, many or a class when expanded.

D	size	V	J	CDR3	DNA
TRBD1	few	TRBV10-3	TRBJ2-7	CAISEFGDRESEQYF	TGTGCCATCAGTGAGTTCGGGGACAGGGAATCTGAGCAGTACTTC
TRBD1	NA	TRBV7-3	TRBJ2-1	CASSPRTGFNEQFF	TGTGCCAGCAGCCCCAGGACAGGGTTTAATGAGCAGTTCTTC
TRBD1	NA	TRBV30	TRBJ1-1	CASTSRGNKAFF	TGTGCATCTACTAGCAGGGGGAATAAAGCTTTCTTT
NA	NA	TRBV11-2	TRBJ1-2	CASSFGQSNYGYTF	TGTGCCAGCAGCTTTGGACAGTCTAACTATGGCTACACCTTC
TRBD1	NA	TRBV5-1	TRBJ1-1	CASSDDRAFSEAFF	TGCGCCAGCAGCGACGACAGGGCGTTTTCTGAAGCTTTCTTT
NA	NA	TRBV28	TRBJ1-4	CASSPQVASGVKLFF	TGTGCCAGCAGCCCCCAGGTTGCGAGCGGGGTAAAACTGTTTTTT
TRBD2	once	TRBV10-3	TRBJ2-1	CAISESTSNEQFF	TGTGCCATCAGTGAGTCGACTAGCAACGAGCAGTTCTTC
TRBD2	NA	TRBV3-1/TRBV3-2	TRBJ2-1	CASSLPGGLNEQFF	TGTGCCAGCAGCCTCCCGGGAGGGTTGAATGAGCAGTTCTTC
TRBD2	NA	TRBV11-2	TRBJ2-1	CASSLVSGRSSSSYNEQFF	TGTGCCAGCAGCTTAGTTAGCGGGAGATCCTCTAGCTCCTACAATGAGCAGTTCTTC
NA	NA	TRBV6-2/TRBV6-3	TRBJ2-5	CASSFSGAETQYF	TGTGCCAGCAGTTTCAGTGGGGCGGAGACCCAGTACTTC
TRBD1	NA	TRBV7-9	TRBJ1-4	CAVGQGPEKLFF	TGTGCCGTTGGACAGGGTCCTGAAAAACTGTTTTTT
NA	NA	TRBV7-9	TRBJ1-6	CASSLEAGNSPLHF	TGTGCCAGCAGCTTAGAAGCAGGGAATTCACCCCTCCACTTT
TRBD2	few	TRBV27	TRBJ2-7	CASREAGAGPEQYF	TGTGCCAGCAGGGAAGCGGGAGCTGGGCCGGAGCAGTACTTC
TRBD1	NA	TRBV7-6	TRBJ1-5	CASSPRQGPGNQPQHF	TGTGCCAGCAGCCCTAGACAGGGCCCGGGCAATCAGCCCCAGCATTTT
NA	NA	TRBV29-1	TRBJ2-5	CSVRGLQETQYF	TGCAGCGTTCGGGGGTTACAAGAGACCCAGTACTTC
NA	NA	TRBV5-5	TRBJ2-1	CASSQILAGLGNEQFF	TGTGCCAGCAGCCAAATACTAGCAGGGTTGGGGAATGAGCAGTTCTTC
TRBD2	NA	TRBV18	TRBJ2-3	CASSPILAGYTDTQYF	TGTGCCAGCTCACCAATACTAGCGGGTTACACAGATACGCAGTATTTT
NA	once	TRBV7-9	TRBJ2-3	CASSLASGSGTDTQYF	TGTGCCAGCAGCTTAGCATCCGGGAGTGGCACAGATACGCAGTATTTT
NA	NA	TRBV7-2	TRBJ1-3	CASSLRGGISGNTIYF	TGTGCCAGCAGCTTACGCGGGGGAATCTCTGGAAACACCATATATTTT
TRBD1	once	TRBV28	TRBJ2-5	CASSLGTGAGGQETQYF	TGTGCCAGCAGCTTGGGGACAGGGGCAGGGGGTCAAGAGACCCAGTACTTC
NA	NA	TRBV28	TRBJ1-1	CASSSGGVNTEAFF	TGTGCCAGCAGTTCGGGGGGCGTGAACACTGAAGCTTTCTTT
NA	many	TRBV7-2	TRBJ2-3	CASSPDTDTQYF	TGTGCCAGCAGCCCAGACACAGATACGCAGTATTTT
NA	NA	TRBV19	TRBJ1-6	CASSSGGRGNSPLHF	TGTGCCAGTTCCTCCGGTGGCAGGGGTAATTCACCCCTCCACTTT
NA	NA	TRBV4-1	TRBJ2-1	CASPSWSVNEQFF	TGCGCCAGCCCCTCATGGAGTGTCAATGAGCAGTTCTTC
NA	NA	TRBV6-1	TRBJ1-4	CASSEDPSGSATNEKLFF	TGTGCCAGCAGTGAAGACCCCAGTGGGAGTGCAACTAATGAAAAACTGTTTTTT
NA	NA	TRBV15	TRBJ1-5	CATSRDGRGYQPQHF	TGTGCCACCAGCAGAGATGGGCGGGGGTATCAGCCCCAGCATTTT
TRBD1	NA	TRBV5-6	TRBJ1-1	CASSFGQERAFF	TGTGCCAGCAGCTTTGGACAGGAACGAGCTTTCTTT
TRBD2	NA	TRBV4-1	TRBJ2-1	CASSQVGLAGEQFF	TGCGCCAGCAGCCAAGTAGGACTAGCCGGTGAGCAGTTCTTC
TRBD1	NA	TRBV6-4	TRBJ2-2	CASSPGQGARQLFF	TGTGCCAGCAGTCCGGGACAGGGGGCAAGGCAGCTGTTTTTT
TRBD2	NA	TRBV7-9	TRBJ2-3	CASSLGAGGLSDTQYF	TGTGCCAGCAGCTTAGGAGCGGGGGGACTCAGTGATACGCAGTATTTT
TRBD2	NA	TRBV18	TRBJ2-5	CASSYVLAGTETQYF	TGTGCCAGCTCCTACGTACTAGCGGGGACAGAGACCCAGTACTTC